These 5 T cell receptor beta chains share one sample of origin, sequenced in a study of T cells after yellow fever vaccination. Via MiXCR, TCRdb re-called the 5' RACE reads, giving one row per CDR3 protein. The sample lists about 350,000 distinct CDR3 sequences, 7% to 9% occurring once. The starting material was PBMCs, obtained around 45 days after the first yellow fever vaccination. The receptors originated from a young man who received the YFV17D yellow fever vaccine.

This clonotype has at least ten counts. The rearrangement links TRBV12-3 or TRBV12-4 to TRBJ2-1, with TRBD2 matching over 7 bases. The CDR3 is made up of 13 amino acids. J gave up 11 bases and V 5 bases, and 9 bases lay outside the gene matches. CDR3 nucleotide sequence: TGTGCCAGCAGTGTACTGTCCAGCGGGAAGCAGTTCTTC. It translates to CASSVLSSGKQFF.

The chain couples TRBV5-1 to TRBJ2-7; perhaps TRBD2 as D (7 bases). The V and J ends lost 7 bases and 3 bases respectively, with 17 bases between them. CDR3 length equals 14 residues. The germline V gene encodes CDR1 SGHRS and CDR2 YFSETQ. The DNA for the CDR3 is TGCGCCAGCGGCGGGGGCTCGGGTAACTACGAGCAGTACTTC. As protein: CASGGGSGNYEQYF.

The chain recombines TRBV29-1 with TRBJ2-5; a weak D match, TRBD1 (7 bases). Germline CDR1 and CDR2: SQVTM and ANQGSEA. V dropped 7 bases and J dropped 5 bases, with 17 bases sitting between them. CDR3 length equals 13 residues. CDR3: CSAPEGAGETQYF. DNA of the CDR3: TGCAGCGCCCCGGAGGGGGCAGGGGAGACCCAGTACTTC.

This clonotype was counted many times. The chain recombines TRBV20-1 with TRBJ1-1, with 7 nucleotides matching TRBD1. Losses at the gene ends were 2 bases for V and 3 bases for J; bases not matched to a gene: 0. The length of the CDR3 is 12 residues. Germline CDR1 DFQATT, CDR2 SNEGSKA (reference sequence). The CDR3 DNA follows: TGCAGTGCTAGAACAGGGGACACTGAAGCTTTCTTT. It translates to CSARTGDTEAFF.

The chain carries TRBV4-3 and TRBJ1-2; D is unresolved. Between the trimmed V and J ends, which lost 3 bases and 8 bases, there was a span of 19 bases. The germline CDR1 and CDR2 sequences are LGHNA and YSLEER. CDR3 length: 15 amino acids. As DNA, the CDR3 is TGCGCCAGCAGCCATCCCAGTGGGGTATCGGGAGGCTACACCTTC. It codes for CASSHPSGVSGGYTF.